This paragraph covers one T cell receptor (beta chain) sequence. How the authors handled the data: The assay estimated nucleated cells by amplifying reference gene primers. Sequencing used immunoSEQ multiplex PCR; TCRdb keeps in-frame clones, though not all of them. The DNA gave D and trimming, while V, J and clone size come from that table. The sample records some 250,000 clones, around 89% being singletons. The CDR3 has 14 residues. CDR1 SGHTA and CDR2 FQGTGA come from the germline V gene. The ends were cut back, 4 bases at V and 1 base at J, with 9 bases in the middle. Among Cohort 3 donors, those recovered had two negative PCRs, clearance, or symptom resolution. The data belong to a study of blood T cell repertoires in COVID-19. Looking at the study overall: Collection of acute and convalescent COVID-19 samples took place in the United States, Italy and Spain. PBMCs, B-cell-depleted T cells, or T cells were the source of the cDNA or gDNA that made up the material.

Sequenced sample: PBMCs or T cells enriched from blood (not recorded which). The chain combines TRBV7-3 with TRBJ2-3; D may be TRBD2 (5 bases). The clonotype comes from a middle-aged man who had recovered from COVID-19. The CDR3 region has the DNA TGTGCCAGCAGCTCAAGGACTGGCACAGATACGCAGTATTTT. This sequence encodes CASSSRTGTDTQYF.